These 3 T cell receptor beta chains came from one sample sequenced in a study of CD8 T cells in ankylosing spondylitis. Their antigens remain unidentified. TCRdb ran MiXCR on the 5' RACE reads and lists one entry per CDR3 protein. The table records 500,000 or so distinct CDR3 sequences, approximately 5.3% of them present only once. Study-wide results and limits: What appeared characteristic of ankylosing spondylitis blood was a TCR beta motif of 7 or 8 highly homologous variants.

Sequenced input: blood, either unsorted or a sorted T cell fraction (not recorded which). The receptors here all came from a male donor with ankylosing spondylitis.

The chain uses TRBV5-1 and TRBJ2-3, with 9 positions matching TRBD1. Germline V gene sequence: CDR1 SGHRS, CDR2 YFSETQ. V lost 9 bases and J lost 4; bases outside the gene matches: 6. The CDR3 is 13 residues long. The CDR3 reads CATGTGSADTQYF. The CDR3 DNA reads TGCGCCACTGGGACAGGGTCAGCAGATACGCAGTATTTT.

This clonotype was counted ten times or more. The gene calls are TRBV7-8 and TRBJ2-7; 7 bases fit TRBD1. Losses at the gene ends were 5 bases for V and 3 bases for J; bases not matched to a gene: 10. From germline, CDR1 is SGHVS and CDR2 FQNEAQ. The CDR3 has 15 residues. DNA of the CDR3: TGTGCCAGCAGCCTTTACAGGGGATTGGGCTACGAGCAGTACTTC. As protein: CASSLYRGLGYEQYF.

This clonotype was picked up many times. CDR3 nucleotide sequence: TGCAGTGCTGCACTCGGGTTGGAGACCCAGTACTTC. Translating gives CSAALGLETQYF. The V call is TRBV20-1, the J call TRBJ2-5; no firm D call. The CDR3 length is 12 residues. Germline CDR1 and CDR2: DFQATT and SNEGSKA (reference sequence). The V end was cut by 5 bases, the J end by 5 bases, with 12 bases between.